These 21 T cell receptor beta chains came from one sample sequenced in a study of PD-L1 blockade in urothelial cancer. This table comes from immunoSEQ multiplex PCR, and its TCRdb copy is limited to in-frame clones, with some not included. The table includes 35,000 to 45,000 clones, approximately 80% detected once. This sample comprised PBMCs, obtained around atezolizumab (anti-PD-L1) treatment. The receptors were sampled from a man in his 70s with urothelial cancer.

The rearrangement joins TRBV7-6 to TRBJ2-3, with 9 positions matching TRBD2. In germline, CDR1 is SGHVS, CDR2 FNYEAQ. The trim removed 1 base at V and 3 bases at J, leaving 5 bases unmatched. The CDR3 length is 16 residues. For the CDR3, the DNA is TGTGCCAGCAGCTTAGAACGACTAGCGGCTACAGATACGCAGTATTTT. Translation gives CASSLERLAATDTQYF.

The genes are TRBV5-5 and TRBJ1-1; a possible D gene is TRBD1 (5 bases). The V gene's germline CDR1 is SGHKS and CDR2 YYEKEE (reference sequence). V dropped 4 bases and J dropped 3 bases, with 10 bases sitting between them. The CDR3 extends over 13 amino acids. CDR3 loop: CASSGRRDTEAFF. The DNA for the CDR3 is TGTGCCAGCAGCGGGCGCAGGGACACTGAAGCTTTCTTT.

CDR3 sequence reads: CASSLDEGRNQPQHF. The CDR3 region has the DNA TGTGCCAGCAGCTTAGACGAGGGCCGAAATCAGCCCCAGCATTTT. The chain is built from TRBV7-2 and TRBJ1-5; unclear D gene. With 1 base removed from V and 4 bases from J, the gap between germline ends came to 11 bases. The CDR3 is 15 residues long. Germline V gene lookup returns CDR1 SGHTA and CDR2 FQGNSA.

The count of this clone is one. The chain joins TRBV6-6 to TRBJ2-1; perhaps TRBD1 as D (6 bases). Germline CDR1 MNHNY, CDR2 SVGAGI (reference sequence). The CDR3 contains 16 residues. Trimming shortened V by 7 bases and J by 0 bases, and 16 bases separated the two germline ends. Written as DNA, the CDR3 is TGTGCCAGCACCCAGAGAGGGGGAAACTCCTACAATGAGCAGTTCTTC. This gives the protein CASTQRGGNSYNEQFF.

This clone was observed a few times. The chain links TRBV18 to TRBJ1-1; D unclear. CDR1 is KGHSH and CDR2 is LQKENI in the germline V gene. V lost 3 bases and J lost 0, with 5 bases in between. The CDR3 is 13 residues long. CDR3 in DNA: TGTGCCAGCTCACCTTCAGTGAACACTGAAGCTTTCTTT. It translates to CASSPSVNTEAFF.

The rearrangement links TRBV10-3 to TRBJ1-2; the match to TRBD1 covers 9 bases. Germline V gives CDR1 ENHRY, CDR2 SYGVKD. The CDR3 consists of 14 residues. The junction had 4 bases not matched to a gene; V was cut back by 0 bases and J by 8 bases. The CDR3 region is CAISESGTGYGYTF. In DNA form, the CDR3 reads TGTGCCATCAGTGAGTCTGGGACAGGGTACGGCTACACCTTC.

V is TRBV10-2 and J is TRBJ2-5, with a weak D call TRBD2 (6 bases). There are 15 residues in the CDR3. CDR1 WSHSY and CDR2 SAAADI come from the germline V gene. Trimming cost V 8 bases and J 1 base, with 17 bases left between them. CDR3 in amino acids: CASQLRAGFQETQYF. The CDR3 nucleotides read TGCGCCAGCCAACTACGGGCGGGGTTCCAAGAGACCCAGTACTTC.

This clone has a handful of counts. The chain uses TRBV9 and TRBJ1-1, with no clear D. V gave up 3 bases and J gave up 4 bases, with 13 bases separating them. Germline lookup yields CDR1 SGDLS and CDR2 YYNGEE. CDR3 length: 14 amino acids. CDR3 loop: CASSASVGGTEAFF. In DNA form, the CDR3 reads TGTGCCAGCAGCGCGTCCGTGGGAGGCACTGAAGCTTTCTTT.

This clone was seen a handful of times. The chain couples TRBV6-5 to TRBJ1-6; D remains unclear. The CDR3 loop spans 12 amino acids. V lost 0 bases and J lost 11, with 5 bases in between. Per the germline V gene, CDR1 is MNHEY and CDR2 is SVGAGI. The CDR3 loop reads CASSYSRAPLHF. The DNA of the CDR3 is TGTGCCAGCAGTTACTCGAGGGCACCCCTCCACTTT.

This clone has just a few counts. The gene calls are TRBV5-5 and TRBJ1-2; 7 bases fit TRBD1. Germline lookup yields CDR1 SGHKS and CDR2 YYEKEE (reference sequence). This CDR3 is 16 amino acids long. The V segment lost 0 bases and the J segment 2 bases; nucleotides outside the gene matches: 7. DNA of the CDR3: TGTGCCAGCAGCTTGGGCGCAGGGGGAATCAACTATGGCTACACCTTC. Its protein is CASSLGAGGINYGYTF.

The chain is built from TRBV6-5 and TRBJ2-1; 9 positions match TRBD2. V was pared by 4 bases and J by 9 bases, with 13 bases of the junction left unmatched. This CDR3 has 16 residues. Germline loops: CDR1 MNHEY, CDR2 SVGAGI. The CDR3 DNA follows: TGTGCCAGCAGTTCACCGCGGGCGGGAGGGCCTGGTGAGCAGTTCTTC. It translates to CASSSPRAGGPGEQFF.

This chain connects TRBV11-2 to TRBJ2-3; the match to TRBD2 covers 8 bases. V dropped 5 bases and J dropped 0; count of bases not matched to a gene: 10. CDR3 length: 17 residues. Germline CDR1 and CDR2: SGHAT and FQNNGV. The DNA for the CDR3 is TGTGCCAGCAGCCAAAATGGAGCGGGGGCTAGCACAGATACGCAGTATTTT. Amino acids: CASSQNGAGASTDTQYF.

This chain links TRBV5-8 with TRBJ2-3; the match to TRBD2 covers 12 bases. With 4 bases clipped from V and 0 bases from J, the junction kept 3 bases outside the gene matches. The CDR3 extends over 16 amino acids. Per the germline V gene, CDR1 is SGHTS and CDR2 is YDEGEE. CDR3 sequence (DNA): TGTGCCAGCAGCCTCGGGACTAGCGGGAGCACAGATACGCAGTATTTT. Encoded protein: CASSLGTSGSTDTQYF.

This clone was counted a few times. CDR3 residues: CASTSDRGLNTGELFF. The CDR3 nucleotides are TGTGCCAGCACCTCTGACAGGGGGCTAAATACCGGGGAGCTGTTTTTT. V gene TRBV5-5 combines with J gene TRBJ2-2; 10 nucleotides match TRBD1. Germline V lookup: CDR1 SGHKS, CDR2 YYEKEE (reference sequence). V gave up 6 bases and J gave up 5 bases; unmatched junction bases: 10. The CDR3 loop spans 16 amino acids.

The rearrangement links TRBV11-3 to TRBJ2-3; 9 bases are a match to TRBD2. Germline CDR1 and CDR2: SGHNT and YENEEA. V was clipped by 5 bases and J by 8 bases; unmatched bases: 8. The CDR3 runs 14 residues. The CDR3 DNA reads TGTGCCAGCAGCCCCGCGGGGGGGTTGGGTACGCAGTATTTT. This translates into CASSPAGGLGTQYF.

The chain couples TRBV9 to TRBJ2-5, with unresolved D. Germline CDR1 is SGDLS and CDR2 is YYNGEE. Trimming left V 4 bases short and J 1 base short, with 14 bases between. This CDR3 region has 15 residues. The CDR3 DNA follows: TGTGCCAGCAGCCCCTCGAGGCTAGTCCAAGAGACCCAGTACTTC. Residues: CASSPSRLVQETQYF. The variable domain in full, completed from reference TRBV9 and TRBJ2-5, reads DSGVTQTPKHLITATGQRVTLRCSPRSGDLSVYWYQQSLDQGLQFLIQYYNGEERAKGNILERFSAQQFPDLHSELNLSSLELGDSALYFCASSPSRLVQETQYFGPGTRLLVL.

J is TRBJ1-1 and V is TRBV18, with 11 bases lining up with TRBD1. CDR1 is KGHSH, CDR2 LQKENI, per germline. CDR3 length: 14 amino acids. Trimming removed 4 bases from V and 4 bases from J; junction bases left unmatched: 2. The CDR3 reads CASSLGTGGTEAFF. In DNA, the CDR3 is TGTGCCAGCTCACTGGGGACAGGGGGCACTGAAGCTTTCTTT. The full variable domain, completed using reference TRBV18 and TRBJ1-1, is NAGVMQNPRHLVRRRGQEARLRCSPMKGHSHVYWYRQLPEEGLKFMVYLQKENIIDESGMPKERFSAEFPKEGPSILRIQQVVRGDSAAYFCASSLGTGGTEAFFGQGTRLTVV.

This clone was seen a single time. In DNA, the CDR3 is TGTGCCAGCAGCCCTGACAGGGTCCAAGAGACCCAGTACTTC. This codes for CASSPDRVQETQYF. The chain combines TRBV7-7 with TRBJ2-5; TRBD1 matches 7 bases. Losses at the gene ends were 5 bases for V and 1 base for J; bases not matched to a gene: 4. CDR3 length: 14 amino acids. Germline V lookup: CDR1 SSHAT, CDR2 FNYEAQ (reference sequence). The complete variable domain, with remaining parts taken from reference TRBV7-7 and TRBJ2-5, reads GAGVSQSPRYKVTKRGQDVTLRCDPISSHATLYWYQQALGQGPEFLTYFNYEAQPDKSGLPSDRFSAERPEGSISTLTIQRTEQRDSAMYRCASSPDRVQETQYFGPGTRLLVL.

This rearrangement joins TRBV4-3 to TRBJ2-1, with D possibly being TRBD2 (5 bases). This CDR3 is 15 amino acids long. Germline V gene data show CDR1 as LGHNA and CDR2 as YSLEER. V shed 0 bases and J shed 2 bases, with 8 bases lying between them. In nucleotides, the CDR3 is TGCGCCAGCAGCCAAGATTTCGGGACCTACAATGAGCAGTTCTTC. This translates into CASSQDFGTYNEQFF.

The genes are TRBV5-4 and TRBJ1-2; possible D gene TRBD1, 6 bases. Germline V gene sequence: CDR1 SGHNT, CDR2 YYREEE (reference sequence). Trimming removed 0 bases from V and 4 bases from J, with 13 bases in between. The CDR3 totals 15 residues. CDR3 amino acids: CASSLAGVGGYGYTF. The CDR3 DNA follows: TGTGCCAGCAGCTTGGCAGGGGTTGGCGGCTATGGCTACACCTTC.

The rearrangement joins TRBV7-9 to TRBJ1-6; tentatively, D is TRBD1 (6 bases). The CDR3 has 14 amino acids. V lost 8 bases to trimming and J lost 8 bases, with 16 bases between them. Germline values: CDR1 SEHNR, CDR2 FQNEAQ (reference sequence). Here the CDR3 reads CASGGAEGYSPLHF. The CDR3 coding sequence is TGTGCCAGCGGGGGGGCCGAGGGTTATTCACCCCTCCACTTT.